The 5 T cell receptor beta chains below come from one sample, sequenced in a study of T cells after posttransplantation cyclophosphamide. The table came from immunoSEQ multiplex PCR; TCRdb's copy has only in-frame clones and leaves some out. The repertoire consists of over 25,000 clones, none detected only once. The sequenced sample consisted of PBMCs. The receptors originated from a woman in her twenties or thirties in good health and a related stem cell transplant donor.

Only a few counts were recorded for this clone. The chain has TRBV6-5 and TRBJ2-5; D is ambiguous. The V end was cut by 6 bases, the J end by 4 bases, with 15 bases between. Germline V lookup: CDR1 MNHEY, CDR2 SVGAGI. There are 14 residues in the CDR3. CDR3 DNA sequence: TGTGCCAGCAGCAAAAGGTGGCAGGTAGAGACCCAGTACTTC. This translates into CASSKRWQVETQYF.

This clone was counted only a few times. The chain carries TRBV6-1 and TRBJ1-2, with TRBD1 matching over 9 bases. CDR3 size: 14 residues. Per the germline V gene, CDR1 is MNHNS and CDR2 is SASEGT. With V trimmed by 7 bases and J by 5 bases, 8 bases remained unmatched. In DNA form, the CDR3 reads TGTGCCAGCAATCTACAGGGGGCGGATTATGGCTACACCTTC. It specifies CASNLQGADYGYTF.

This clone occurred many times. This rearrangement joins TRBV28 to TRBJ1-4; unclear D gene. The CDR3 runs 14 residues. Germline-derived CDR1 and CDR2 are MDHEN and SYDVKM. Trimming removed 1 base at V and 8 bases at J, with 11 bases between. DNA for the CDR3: TGTGCCAGCAGTTTATTGCACAGTTTCGAAAAACTGTTTTTT. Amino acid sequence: CASSLLHSFEKLFF.

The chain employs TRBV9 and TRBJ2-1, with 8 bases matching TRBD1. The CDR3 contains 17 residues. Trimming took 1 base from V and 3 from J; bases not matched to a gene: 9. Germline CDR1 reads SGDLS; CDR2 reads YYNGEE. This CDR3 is CASSVSPAGGFYNEQFF. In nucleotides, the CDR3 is TGTGCCAGCAGCGTAAGCCCGGCAGGGGGCTTCTACAATGAGCAGTTCTTC.

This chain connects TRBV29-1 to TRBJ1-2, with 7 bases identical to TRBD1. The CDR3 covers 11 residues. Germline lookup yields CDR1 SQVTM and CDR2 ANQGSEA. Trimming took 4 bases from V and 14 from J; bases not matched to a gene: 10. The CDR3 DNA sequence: TGCAGCGTTGGGGTGGAGGGGGCCAGGACCTTC. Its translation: CSVGVEGARTF.